A single sample gave rise to the 17 T cell receptor beta chains below, sequenced in a study of blood T cell repertoires in COVID-19. Profiling relied on immunoSEQ multiplex PCR, and the TCRdb table lists in-frame clones only, not all of them. The table records a few hundred thousand clones, around 89% of them present only once. The material sequenced was PBMCs or T cells enriched from blood (not recorded which). Every receptor here comes from a woman aged 40 to 50 with acute COVID-19.

The CDR3 is CASSSEVRETQYF. The CDR3 DNA sequence: TGTGCCAGCAGCTCGGAGGTTCGGGAGACCCAGTACTTC. This chain links TRBV7-7 with TRBJ2-5; TRBD2 might be the D (5 bases). The CDR3 runs 13 residues. The V and J ends lost 4 bases and 5 bases respectively, with 11 bases between them. Germline values: CDR1 SSHAT, CDR2 FNYEAQ (reference sequence).

This chain connects TRBV5-4 to TRBJ2-7; 10 bases map to TRBD1. The germline gives CDR1 SGHNT, CDR2 YYREEE (reference sequence). Germline trimming cut 4 bases from V and 2 bases from J; bases unmatched to any gene: 6. The CDR3 consists of 15 residues. Written as DNA, the CDR3 is TGTGCCAGCAGCCCCCCCGGACAGGGGGCCTACGAGCAGTACTTC. As protein: CASSPPGQGAYEQYF.

The genes are TRBV6-5 and TRBJ2-3, with D possibly being TRBD1 (5 bases). This CDR3 is built from 15 residues. CDR1 MNHEY and CDR2 SVGAGI come from the germline V gene. V gave up 7 bases and J gave up 4 bases, with 18 bases separating them. The CDR3 DNA follows: TGTGCCAGCACCAAGGCCCGGCCAGGGTCAGATACGCAGTATTTT. Its translation is CASTKARPGSDTQYF.

The gene calls are TRBV25-1 and TRBJ2-5; 9 bases agree with TRBD1. The J segment lost 5 bases and the V segment lost 1 base, leaving 11 bases of the junction unmatched. CDR3 size: 17 residues. Per germline, CDR1 MGHDK and CDR2 SYGVNS. The CDR3 protein is CASSEWKGTGPTETQYF. In DNA, the CDR3 is TGTGCCAGCAGTGAATGGAAAGGGACAGGGCCAACGGAGACCCAGTACTTC.

This clone was observed a few times. This chain links TRBV5-4 with TRBJ2-7; 8 positions match TRBD1. Germline lookup yields CDR1 SGHNT and CDR2 YYREEE (reference sequence). The CDR3 totals 15 residues. Trimming removed 4 bases from V and 0 bases from J; junction bases left unmatched: 6. The DNA for the CDR3 is TGTGCCAGCAGCCCTCCGGGACAGGTCTCCTACGAGCAGTACTTC. Its translation: CASSPPGQVSYEQYF.

The V call is TRBV5-1, the J call TRBJ2-7; 11 bases map to TRBD2. The CDR3 runs 15 residues. Trimming at V came to 0 bases and at J to 5 bases, leaving 4 bases not matched to a gene. The germline CDR1 and CDR2 sequences are SGHRS and YFSETQ. CDR3 sequence: CASSLATSGTNEQYV. CDR3 DNA sequence: TGCGCCAGCAGCTTGGCGACTAGCGGGACGAACGAGCAGTACGTC.

The J gene is TRBJ1-2, the V gene TRBV24-1; a weak D match, TRBD1 (5 bases). From germline, CDR1 is KGHDR and CDR2 SFDVKD. This CDR3 has 15 amino acids. V shed 0 bases and J shed 4 bases, with 11 bases lying between them. This CDR3 is CATSDLRPGGYGYTF. The CDR3 nucleotides are TGTGCCACCAGTGATTTGCGACCGGGGGGCTATGGCTACACCTTC.

V is TRBV5-3 and J is TRBJ1-1; tentatively, D is TRBD1 (6 bases). TRBV5-3 is designated an ORF whose function remains uncertain. The V end lost 4 bases, the J end lost 4 bases, and 14 bases lay between the germline ends. The CDR3 has 14 amino acids. CDR3 bases: TGTGCCAGAAGCACAAGGACAGACATCACTGAAGCTTTCTTT. Amino acids: CARSTRTDITEAFF.

The rearrangement links TRBV5-1 to TRBJ2-7; TRBD1 matches 12 bases. CDR3 size: 15 residues. The germline gives CDR1 SGHRS, CDR2 YFSETQ. V gave up 4 bases and J gave up 5 bases; unmatched junction bases: 7. Written as DNA, the CDR3 is TGCGCCAGCAGCCGGGACAGGGGGCGATCGGACGAGCAGTACTTC. It encodes CASSRDRGRSDEQYF.

This chain connects TRBV19 to TRBJ1-1; the D gene is possibly TRBD1 (6 bases). V lost 6 bases to trimming and J lost 3 bases, with 17 bases between them. The CDR3 has 15 residues. Germline CDR1 and CDR2: LNHDA and SQIVND (reference sequence). CDR3 loop: CASSYGTAGDTEAFF. CDR3 DNA: TGTGCCAGTAGCTACGGGACGGCAGGGGACACTGAAGCTTTCTTT. Full variable domain (missing parts from reference TRBV19 and TRBJ1-1): DGGITQSPKYLFRKEGQNVTLSCEQNLNHDAMYWYRQDPGQGLRLIYYSQIVNDFQKGDIAEGYSVSREKKESFPLTVTSAQKNPTAFYLCASSYGTAGDTEAFFGQGTRLTVV.

This chain links TRBV11-2 with TRBJ2-1, with 8 nucleotides matching TRBD2. With V trimmed by 0 bases and J by 3 bases, 7 bases remained unmatched. Germline loops: CDR1 SGHAT, CDR2 FQNNGV. This CDR3 is built from 17 residues. The DNA for the CDR3 is TGTGCCAGCAGCTTAGATTTGACGGCGGGGGGCTACAATGAGCAGTTCTTC. This codes for CASSLDLTAGGYNEQFF.

This clone was counted ten times or more. The J gene is TRBJ1-2, the V gene TRBV27; perhaps TRBD1 as D (5 bases). Germline CDR1 is MNHEY and CDR2 is SMNVEV (reference sequence). V dropped 6 bases and J dropped 6 bases, with 20 bases sitting between them. The CDR3 covers 15 residues. This CDR3 is CASRGAGRWSNGYTF. CDR3 DNA: TGTGCCAGCAGGGGTGCGGGGCGATGGAGTAATGGCTACACCTTC.

The chain carries TRBV11-3 and TRBJ2-2; 9 nucleotides align to TRBD2. This CDR3 is 17 amino acids long. Germline V gives CDR1 SGHNT, CDR2 YENEEA. V lost 5 bases and J lost 0; bases outside the gene matches: 7. CDR3 nucleotide sequence: TGTGCCAGCAGCCCGTCTAGCGGGAACGCGAACACCGGGGAGCTGTTTTTT. Amino acid sequence: CASSPSSGNANTGELFF.

This clone was picked up a small number of times. V usage is TRBV9 and J usage is TRBJ1-4; D unclear. Per the germline V gene, CDR1 is SGDLS and CDR2 is YYNGEE. There are 15 residues in the CDR3. Trimming removed 2 bases from V and 2 bases from J, with 10 bases in between. CDR3 DNA: TGTGCCAGCAGCGTGAGAGGTGGGACTAATGAAAAACTGTTTTTT. Translated: CASSVRGGTNEKLFF.

The chain uses TRBV2 and TRBJ2-7, with D uncertain. Germline lookup yields CDR1 SNHLY and CDR2 FYNNEI. The CDR3 sequence is 13 residues long. Trimming shortened V by 3 bases and J by 0 bases, and 6 bases separated the two germline ends. This CDR3 is CASSEASSYEQYV. CDR3 coding DNA: TGTGCCAGCAGTGAGGCTAGCTCCTACGAGCAGTACGTC.

The CDR3 sequence: CASRRTVVSSYNSPLHF. The CDR3 DNA is TGTGCCAGCAGACGGACAGTCGTAAGCTCCTATAATTCACCCCTCCACTTT. The V gene is TRBV2, the J gene TRBJ1-6; D is perhaps TRBD1 (6 bases). V lost 6 bases and J 0 bases, leaving 15 bases between the germline ends. Germline V gene lookup returns CDR1 SNHLY and CDR2 FYNNEI. This CDR3 comprises 17 residues.

The chain has TRBV27 and TRBJ2-3; the match to TRBD2 covers 7 bases. The CDR3 loop spans 14 amino acids. Trimming at V came to 7 bases and at J to 10 bases, leaving 14 bases not matched to a gene. Germline V gene sequence: CDR1 MNHEY, CDR2 SMNVEV (reference sequence). The CDR3 is CASKFGRRLNAQYF. CDR3 bases: TGTGCCAGCAAGTTCGGGAGGAGGTTGAATGCGCAGTATTTT.